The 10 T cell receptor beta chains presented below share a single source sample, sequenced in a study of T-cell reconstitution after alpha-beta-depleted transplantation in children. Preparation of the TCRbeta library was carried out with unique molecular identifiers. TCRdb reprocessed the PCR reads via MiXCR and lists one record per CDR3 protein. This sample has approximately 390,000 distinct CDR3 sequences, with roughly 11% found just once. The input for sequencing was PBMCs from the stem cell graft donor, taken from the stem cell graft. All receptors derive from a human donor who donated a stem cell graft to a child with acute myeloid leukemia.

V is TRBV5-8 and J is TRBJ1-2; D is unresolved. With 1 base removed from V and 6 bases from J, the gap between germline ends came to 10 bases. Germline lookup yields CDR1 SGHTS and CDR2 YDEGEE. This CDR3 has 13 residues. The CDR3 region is CASSLFYTDGYTF. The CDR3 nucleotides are TGTGCCAGCAGCTTGTTCTATACTGATGGCTACACCTTC.

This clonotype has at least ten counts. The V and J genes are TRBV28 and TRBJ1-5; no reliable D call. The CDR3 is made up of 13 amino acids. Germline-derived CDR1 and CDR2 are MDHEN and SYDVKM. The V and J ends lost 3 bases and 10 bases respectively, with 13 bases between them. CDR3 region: CASSFQEEDPQHF. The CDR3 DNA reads TGTGCCAGCAGTTTCCAGGAGGAGGACCCCCAGCATTTT.

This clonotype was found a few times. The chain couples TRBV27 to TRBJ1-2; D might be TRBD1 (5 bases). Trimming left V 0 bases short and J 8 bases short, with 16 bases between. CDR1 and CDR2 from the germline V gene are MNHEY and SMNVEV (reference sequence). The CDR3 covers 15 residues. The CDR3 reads CASSLSGSGLRGYTF. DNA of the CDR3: TGTGCCAGCAGTTTATCCGGGTCGGGGCTTCGGGGCTACACCTTC.

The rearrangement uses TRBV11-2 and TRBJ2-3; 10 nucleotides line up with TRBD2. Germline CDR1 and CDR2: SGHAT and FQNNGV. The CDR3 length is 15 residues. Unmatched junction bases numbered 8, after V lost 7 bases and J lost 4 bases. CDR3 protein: CASTLGLAMSDTQYF. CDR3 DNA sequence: TGTGCCAGCACCCTGGGACTAGCGATGTCAGATACGCAGTATTTT.

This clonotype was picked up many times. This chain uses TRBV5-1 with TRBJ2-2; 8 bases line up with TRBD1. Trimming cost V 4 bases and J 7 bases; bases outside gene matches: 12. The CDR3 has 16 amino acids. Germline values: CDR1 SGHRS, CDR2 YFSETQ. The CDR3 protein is CASSASGTGQFGELFF. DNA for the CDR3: TGCGCCAGCAGCGCCTCCGGGACAGGCCAGTTCGGGGAGCTGTTTTTT.

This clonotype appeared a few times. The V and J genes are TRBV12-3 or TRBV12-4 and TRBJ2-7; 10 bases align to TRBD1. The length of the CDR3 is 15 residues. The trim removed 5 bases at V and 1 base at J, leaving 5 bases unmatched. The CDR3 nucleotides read TGTGCCAGCAGTAGTGGGGGACAGGGGTCCTACGAGCAGTACTTC. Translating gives CASSSGGQGSYEQYF.

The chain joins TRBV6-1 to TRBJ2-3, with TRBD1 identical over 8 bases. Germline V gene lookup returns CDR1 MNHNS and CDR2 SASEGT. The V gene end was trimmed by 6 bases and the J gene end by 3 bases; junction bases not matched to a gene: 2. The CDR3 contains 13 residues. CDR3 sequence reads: CASRTGVTDTQYF. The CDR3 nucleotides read TGTGCCAGCAGGACAGGGGTTACAGATACGCAGTATTTT.

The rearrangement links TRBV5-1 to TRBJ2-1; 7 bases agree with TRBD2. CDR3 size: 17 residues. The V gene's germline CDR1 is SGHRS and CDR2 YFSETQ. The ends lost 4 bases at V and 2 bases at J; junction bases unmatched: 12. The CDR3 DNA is TGCGCCAGCAGCCCCTCACTCGGGGCGGGGGCCTACAATGAGCAGTTCTTC. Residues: CASSPSLGAGAYNEQFF.

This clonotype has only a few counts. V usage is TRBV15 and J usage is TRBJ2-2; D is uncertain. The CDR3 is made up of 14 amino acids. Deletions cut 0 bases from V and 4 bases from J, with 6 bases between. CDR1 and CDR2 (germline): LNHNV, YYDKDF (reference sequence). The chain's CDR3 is CATSRDLTTGELFF. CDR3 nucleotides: TGTGCCACCAGCAGAGATTTGACCACCGGGGAGCTGTTTTTT.

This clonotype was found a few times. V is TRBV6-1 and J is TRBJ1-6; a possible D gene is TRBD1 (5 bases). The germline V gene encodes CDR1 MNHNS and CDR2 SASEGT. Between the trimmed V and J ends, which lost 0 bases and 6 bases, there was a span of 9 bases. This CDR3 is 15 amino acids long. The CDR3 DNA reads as TGTGCCAGCAGTGAAGCGTGGGGCAGTAATTCACCCCTCCACTTT. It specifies CASSEAWGSNSPLHF.